This TCR beta chain was sequenced for a study of T cells in Graves' hyperthyroidism and ophthalmopathy. The CDR3 regions of TCR beta were amplified from RNA transcripts. First-round RT-PCR with HTBI primers amplified the TCR CDR3 region. TCRdb reprocessed the multiplex PCR reads with MiXCR, giving one entry per CDR3 protein. The sample lists hundreds of thousands of distinct CDR3 sequences, over 15% occurring once. Trimming removed 0 bases at V and 6 bases at J, with 10 bases between. Per the germline V gene, CDR1 is DFQATT and CDR2 is SNEGSKA (reference sequence). This CDR3 has 13 amino acids. This clonotype was found once. Its antigen is currently unknown. Study results and limitations: A median approximately 6.8 months before onset, the model predicted ophthalmopathy.

The source material was blood. The sequence came from a woman aged 45-65 years with Graves' hyperthyroidism that later progressed to Graves' ophthalmopathy. V usage is TRBV20-1 and J usage is TRBJ2-3, with D perhaps TRBD2 (6 bases). The CDR3 sequence is CSARDRGYDTQYF. The CDR3 bases are TGCAGTGCTAGAGACCGGGGGTATGATACGCAGTATTTT.